The clone carrying this T cell receptor (beta chain) was counted a single time. This sample is drawn from a study of blood T cell repertoires in COVID-19. The table came from immunoSEQ multiplex PCR; TCRdb's copy has only in-frame clones and leaves some out. Of 90,000 to 100,000 clones listed, approximately 85% are singletons. Germline lookup yields CDR1 SNHLY and CDR2 FYNNEI. With V trimmed by 2 bases and J by 2 bases, 4 bases remained unmatched. The CDR3 consists of 15 residues. This chain connects TRBV2 to TRBJ2-7; TRBD1 matches at 9 bases. The clonotype originates from a human donor in a cohort sampled during active COVID-19. Sequencing was carried out using peripheral blood. CDR3 DNA: TGTGCCAGCAGTGAATTTACAGGGGGCGCCTACGAGCAGTACTTC. Encoded protein: CASSEFTGGAYEQYF.